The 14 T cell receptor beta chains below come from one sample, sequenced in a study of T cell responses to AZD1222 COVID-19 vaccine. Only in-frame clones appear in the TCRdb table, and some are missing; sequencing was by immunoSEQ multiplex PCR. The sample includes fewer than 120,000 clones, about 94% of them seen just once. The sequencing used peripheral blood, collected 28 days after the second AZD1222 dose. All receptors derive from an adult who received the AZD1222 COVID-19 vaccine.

The chain's CDR3 is CASSSGLVAGGATDTQYF. In DNA, the CDR3 is TGTGCCAGCAGCTCCGGATTAGTAGCGGGAGGGGCCACAGATACGCAGTATTTT. The rearrangement joins TRBV11-3 to TRBJ2-3, with 11 bases lining up with TRBD2. The length of the CDR3 is 18 residues. V lost 4 bases to trimming and J lost 2 bases; unmatched junction nucleotides: 11. The germline V gene encodes CDR1 SGHNT and CDR2 YENEEA.

In DNA form, the CDR3 reads TGTGCCAGCCACGGGACGGGGGGCGTGAACACCGGGGAGCTGTTTTTT. Translated: CASHGTGGVNTGELFF. This chain links TRBV6-6 with TRBJ2-2, with D perhaps TRBD2 (7 bases). The V gene's germline CDR1 is MNHNY and CDR2 SVGAGI (reference sequence). V was shortened by 8 bases and J by 1 base, with 17 bases between the two germline ends. The CDR3 consists of 16 residues.

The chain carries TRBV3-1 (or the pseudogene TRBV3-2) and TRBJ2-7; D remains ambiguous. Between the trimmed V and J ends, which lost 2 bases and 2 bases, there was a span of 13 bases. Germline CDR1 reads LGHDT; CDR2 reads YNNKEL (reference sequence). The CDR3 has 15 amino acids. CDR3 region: CASSQPQSKAYEQYF. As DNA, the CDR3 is TGTGCCAGCAGCCAACCCCAGAGTAAGGCCTACGAGCAGTACTTC.

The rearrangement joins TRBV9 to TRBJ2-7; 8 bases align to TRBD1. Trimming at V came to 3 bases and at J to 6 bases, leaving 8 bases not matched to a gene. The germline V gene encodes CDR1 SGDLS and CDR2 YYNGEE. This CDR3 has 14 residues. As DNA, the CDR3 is TGTGCCAGCAGCGACAAAGGTGGGACAGGCGAGCAGTACTTC. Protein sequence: CASSDKGGTGEQYF.

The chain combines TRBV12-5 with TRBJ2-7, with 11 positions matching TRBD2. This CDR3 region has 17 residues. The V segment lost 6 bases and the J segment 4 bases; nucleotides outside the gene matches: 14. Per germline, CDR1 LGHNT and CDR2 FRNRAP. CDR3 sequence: CASGTTRGLAALYEQYF. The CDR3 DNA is TGTGCTAGTGGGACCACCAGGGGACTAGCGGCATTGTACGAGCAGTACTTC.

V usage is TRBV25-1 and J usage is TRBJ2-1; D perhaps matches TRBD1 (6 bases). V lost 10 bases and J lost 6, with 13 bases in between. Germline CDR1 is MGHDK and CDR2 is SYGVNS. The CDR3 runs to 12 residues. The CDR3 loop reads CATKGGFNEQFF. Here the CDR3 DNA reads TGTGCCACCAAAGGGGGATTCAATGAGCAGTTCTTC.

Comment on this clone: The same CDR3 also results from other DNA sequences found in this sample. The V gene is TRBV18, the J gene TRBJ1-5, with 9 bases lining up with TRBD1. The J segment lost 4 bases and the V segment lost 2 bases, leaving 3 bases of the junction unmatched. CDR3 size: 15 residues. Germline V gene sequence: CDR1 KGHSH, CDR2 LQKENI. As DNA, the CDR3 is TGTGCCAGCTCACCATCGGACAGGGGAAATCAGCCCCAGCATTTT. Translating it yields CASSPSDRGNQPQHF.

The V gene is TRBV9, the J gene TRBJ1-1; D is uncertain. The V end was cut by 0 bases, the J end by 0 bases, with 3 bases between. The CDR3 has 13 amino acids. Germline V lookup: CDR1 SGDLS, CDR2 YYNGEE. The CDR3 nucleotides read TGTGCCAGCAGCGTAGCGGTGAACACTGAAGCTTTCTTT. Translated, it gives CASSVAVNTEAFF. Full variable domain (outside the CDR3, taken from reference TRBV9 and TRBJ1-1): DSGVTQTPKHLITATGQRVTLRCSPRSGDLSVYWYQQSLDQGLQFLIQYYNGEERAKGNILERFSAQQFPDLHSELNLSSLELGDSALYFCASSVAVNTEAFFGQGTRLTVV.

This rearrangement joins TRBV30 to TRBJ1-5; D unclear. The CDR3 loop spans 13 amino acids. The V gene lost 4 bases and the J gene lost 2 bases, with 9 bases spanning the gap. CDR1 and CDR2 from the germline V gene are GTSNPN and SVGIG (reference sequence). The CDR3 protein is CAWKLGGNQPQHF. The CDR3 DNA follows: TGTGCCTGGAAATTGGGAGGCAATCAGCCCCAGCATTTT.

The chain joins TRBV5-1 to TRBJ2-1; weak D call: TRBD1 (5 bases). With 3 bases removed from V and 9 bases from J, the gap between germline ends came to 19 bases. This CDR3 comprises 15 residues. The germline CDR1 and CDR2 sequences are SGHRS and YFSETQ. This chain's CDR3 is CASSSNIQGSREQFF. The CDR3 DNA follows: TGCGCCAGCAGCTCAAACATCCAGGGATCTCGTGAGCAGTTCTTC. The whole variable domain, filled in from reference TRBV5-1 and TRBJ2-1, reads KAGVTQTPRYLIKTRGQQVTLSCSPISGHRSVSWYQQTPGQGLQFLFEYFSETQRNKGNFPGRFSGRQFSNSRSEMNVSTLELGDSALYLCASSSNIQGSREQFFGPGTRLTVL.

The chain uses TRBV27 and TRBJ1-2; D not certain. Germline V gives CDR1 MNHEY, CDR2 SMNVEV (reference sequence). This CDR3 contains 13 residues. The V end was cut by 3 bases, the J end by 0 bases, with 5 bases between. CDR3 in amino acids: CASSFGSNYGYTF. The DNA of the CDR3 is TGTGCCAGCAGTTTCGGTTCTAACTATGGCTACACCTTC.

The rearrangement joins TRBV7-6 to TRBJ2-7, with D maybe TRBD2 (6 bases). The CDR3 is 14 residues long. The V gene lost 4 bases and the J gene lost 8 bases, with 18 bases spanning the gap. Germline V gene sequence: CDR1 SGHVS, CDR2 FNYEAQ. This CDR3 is CASSSGTRLGQQYF. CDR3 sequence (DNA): TGTGCCAGCAGCTCCGGGACTCGCCTCGGGCAGCAGTACTTC.

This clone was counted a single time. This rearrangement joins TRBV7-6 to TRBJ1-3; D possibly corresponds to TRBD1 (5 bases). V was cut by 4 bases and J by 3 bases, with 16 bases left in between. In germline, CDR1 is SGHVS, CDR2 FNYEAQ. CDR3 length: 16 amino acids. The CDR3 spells CASSSPGKRGGNTIYF. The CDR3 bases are TGTGCCAGCAGCTCACCAGGGAAGAGGGGTGGAAACACCATATATTTT.

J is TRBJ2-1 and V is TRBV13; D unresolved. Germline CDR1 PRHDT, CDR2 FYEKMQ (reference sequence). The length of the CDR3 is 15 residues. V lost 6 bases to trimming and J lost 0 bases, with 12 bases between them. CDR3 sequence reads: CASRVGGSSYNEQFF. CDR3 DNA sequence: TGTGCCAGCAGAGTCGGCGGAAGCTCCTACAATGAGCAGTTCTTC.